This TCR beta chain originates from a study of cytomegalovirus exposure and HLA in healthy donors. About the research overall: Across 350 to 400 genotyped donors, approximately 81% landed in the Caucasian-associated ancestry cluster. Findings of the study overall: Presence/absence analyses assumed roughly uniform sequencing depth across donors, which may not hold. In vitro assays verified that three CMV-associated chains recognized CMV antigens specifically.

The CDR3 has 19 residues. The V gene's germline CDR1 is MGHRA and CDR2 YSYEKL. Healthy individuals who donated bone marrow served as the donors. This clone came up once. Its matching antigen is unknown. In the PCR, 60 Vbeta and 13 Jbeta primers were used. TCRdb keeps only in-frame clones here, not all; method: immunoSEQ multiplex PCR. The sample carries 95,000 to 150,000 clones, around 81% recorded once. Source material: PBMCs. This clonotype was obtained from a female donor in good health and CMV-seronegative. The chain uses TRBV4-1 and TRBJ2-5; D gene unclear. TRBJ2-7 explains the end of the DNA better; the J call may be wrong. CDR3 loop: CASSPDIPYFRKPPYEQYF. CDR3 sequence (DNA): TGCGCCAGCAGCCCCGACATCCCCTACTTTAGAAAACCACCCTACGAGCAGTACTTC.